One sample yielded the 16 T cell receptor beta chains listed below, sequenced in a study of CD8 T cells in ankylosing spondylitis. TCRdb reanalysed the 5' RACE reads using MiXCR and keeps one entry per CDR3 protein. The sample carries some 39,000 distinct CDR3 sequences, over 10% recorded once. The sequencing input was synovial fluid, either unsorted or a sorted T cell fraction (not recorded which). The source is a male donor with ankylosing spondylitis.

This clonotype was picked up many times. CDR3: CATSPSAHPDNSPLHF. In DNA, the CDR3 is TGTGCCACCAGCCCATCCGCTCACCCAGATAATTCACCCCTCCACTTT. V is TRBV15 and J is TRBJ1-6; unclear D gene. CDR1 and CDR2 (germline): LNHNV, YYDKDF (reference sequence). The CDR3 contains 16 residues. Trimming cost V 5 bases and J 5 bases, with 16 bases left between them.

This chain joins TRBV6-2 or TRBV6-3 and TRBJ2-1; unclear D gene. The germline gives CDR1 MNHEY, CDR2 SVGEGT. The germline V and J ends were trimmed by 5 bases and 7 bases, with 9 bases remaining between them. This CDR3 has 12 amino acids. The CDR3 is CASSDSLNEQFF. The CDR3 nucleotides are TGTGCCAGCAGTGATAGTCTTAATGAGCAGTTCTTC.

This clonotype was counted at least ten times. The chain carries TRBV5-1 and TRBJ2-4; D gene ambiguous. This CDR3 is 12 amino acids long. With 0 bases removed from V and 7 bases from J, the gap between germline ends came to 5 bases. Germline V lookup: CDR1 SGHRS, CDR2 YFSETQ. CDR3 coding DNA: TGCGCCAGCAGCTTGGACGGGAACATTCAGTACTTC. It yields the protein CASSLDGNIQYF.

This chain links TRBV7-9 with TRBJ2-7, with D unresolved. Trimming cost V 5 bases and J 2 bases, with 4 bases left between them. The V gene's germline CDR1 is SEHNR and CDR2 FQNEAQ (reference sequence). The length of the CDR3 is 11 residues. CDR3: CASSLTYEQYF. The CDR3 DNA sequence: TGTGCCAGCAGCCTTACCTACGAGCAGTACTTC. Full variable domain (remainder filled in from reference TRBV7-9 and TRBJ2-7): DTGVSQNPRHKITKRGQNVTFRCDPISEHNRLYWYRQTLGQGPEFLTYFQNEAQLEKSRLLSDRFSAERPKGSFSTLEIQRTEQGDSAMYLCASSLTYEQYFGPGTRLTVT.

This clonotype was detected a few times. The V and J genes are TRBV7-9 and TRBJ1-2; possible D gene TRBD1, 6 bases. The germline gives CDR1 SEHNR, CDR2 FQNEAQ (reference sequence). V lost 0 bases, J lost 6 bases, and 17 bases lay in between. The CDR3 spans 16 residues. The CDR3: CASSLAWGGVGDGYTF. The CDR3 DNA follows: TGTGCCAGCAGCTTAGCGTGGGGGGGCGTCGGCGATGGCTACACCTTC.

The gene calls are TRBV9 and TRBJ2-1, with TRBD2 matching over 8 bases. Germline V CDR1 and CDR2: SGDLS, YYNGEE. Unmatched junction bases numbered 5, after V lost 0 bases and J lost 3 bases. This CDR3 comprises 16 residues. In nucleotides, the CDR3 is TGTGCCAGCAGCGTAGGTGTCGGGGGGGGCTACAATGAGCAGTTCTTC. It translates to CASSVGVGGGYNEQFF.

CDR3 sequence: CATSDLGGRAPGDEQFF. DNA of the CDR3: TGTGCCACCAGTGATTTGGGCGGGAGGGCCCCCGGAGACGAGCAGTTCTTC. The J gene is TRBJ2-1, the V gene TRBV24-1; 9 nucleotides agree with TRBD2. Germline V CDR1 and CDR2: KGHDR, SFDVKD. V gave up 0 bases and J gave up 10 bases; unmatched junction bases: 12. CDR3 length: 17 residues.

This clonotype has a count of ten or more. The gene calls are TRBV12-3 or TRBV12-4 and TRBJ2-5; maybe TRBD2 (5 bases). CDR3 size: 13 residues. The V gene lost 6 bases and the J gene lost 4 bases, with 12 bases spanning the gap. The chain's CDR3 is CASSGLRRETQYF. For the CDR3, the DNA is TGTGCCAGCAGCGGACTCCGAAGAGAGACCCAGTACTTC.

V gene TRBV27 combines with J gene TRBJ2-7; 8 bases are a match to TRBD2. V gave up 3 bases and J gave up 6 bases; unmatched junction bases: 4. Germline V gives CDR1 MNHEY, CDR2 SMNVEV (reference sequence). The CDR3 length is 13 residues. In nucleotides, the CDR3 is TGTGCCAGCAGTTTTCGGGCGGGAGGCGAGCAGTACTTC. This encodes CASSFRAGGEQYF.

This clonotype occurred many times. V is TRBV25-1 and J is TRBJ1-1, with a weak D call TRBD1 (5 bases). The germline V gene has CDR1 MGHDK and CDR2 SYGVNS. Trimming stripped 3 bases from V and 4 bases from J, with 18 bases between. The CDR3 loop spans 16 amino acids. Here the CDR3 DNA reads TGTGCCAGCAGTGACCCCCGCCAGGGAGAGGTCACTGAAGCTTTCTTT. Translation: CASSDPRQGEVTEAFF. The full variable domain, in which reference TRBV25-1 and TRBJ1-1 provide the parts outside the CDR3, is EADIYQTPRYLVIGTGKKITLECSQTMGHDKMYWYQQDPGMELHLIHYSYGVNSTEKGDLSSESTVSRIRTEHFPLTLESARPSHTSQYLCASSDPRQGEVTEAFFGQGTRLTVV.

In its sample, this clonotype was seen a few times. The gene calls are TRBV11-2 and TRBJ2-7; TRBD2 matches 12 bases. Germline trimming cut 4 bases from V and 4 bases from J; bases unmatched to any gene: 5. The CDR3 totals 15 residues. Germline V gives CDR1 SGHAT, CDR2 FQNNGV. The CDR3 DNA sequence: TGTGCCAGCAGCTCAAGGACTAGCGGGATTTACGAGCAGTACTTC. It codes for CASSSRTSGIYEQYF.

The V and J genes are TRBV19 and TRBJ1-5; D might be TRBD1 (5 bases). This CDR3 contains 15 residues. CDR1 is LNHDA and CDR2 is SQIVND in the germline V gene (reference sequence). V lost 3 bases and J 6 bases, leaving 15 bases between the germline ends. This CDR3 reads CASSISAGGAQPQHF. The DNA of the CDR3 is TGTGCCAGTAGTATTTCCGCCGGTGGGGCTCAGCCCCAGCATTTT.

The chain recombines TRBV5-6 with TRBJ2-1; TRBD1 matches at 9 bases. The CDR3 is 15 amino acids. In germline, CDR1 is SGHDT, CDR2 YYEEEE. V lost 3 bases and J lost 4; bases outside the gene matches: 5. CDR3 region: CASSSSGQGYNEQFF. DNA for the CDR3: TGTGCCAGCAGCTCCTCGGGACAGGGATACAATGAGCAGTTCTTC.

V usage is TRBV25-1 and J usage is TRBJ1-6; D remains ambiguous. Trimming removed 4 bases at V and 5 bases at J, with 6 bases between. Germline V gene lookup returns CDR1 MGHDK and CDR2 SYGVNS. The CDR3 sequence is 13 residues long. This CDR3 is CASSVGNNSPLHF. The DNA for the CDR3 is TGTGCCAGCAGTGTCGGTAATAATTCACCCCTCCACTTT.

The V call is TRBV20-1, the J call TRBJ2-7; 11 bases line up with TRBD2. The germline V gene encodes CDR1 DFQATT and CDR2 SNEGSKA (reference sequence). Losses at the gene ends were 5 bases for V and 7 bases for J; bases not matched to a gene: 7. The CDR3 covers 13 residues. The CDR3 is CSASRLAGLEQYF. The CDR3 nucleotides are TGCAGTGCTTCCCGACTAGCGGGGTTGGAGCAGTACTTC.

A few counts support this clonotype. The DNA for the CDR3 is TGTGCCAGCAGTTACGGTTTGCCAGCTTCCTACGAGCAGTACTTC. Encoded protein: CASSYGLPASYEQYF. This rearrangement joins TRBV6-2 or TRBV6-3 to TRBJ2-7, with unresolved D. Per germline, CDR1 MNHEY and CDR2 SVGEGT. V was shortened by 2 bases and J by 1 base, with 12 bases between the two germline ends. The CDR3 covers 15 residues.